These 25 T cell receptor beta chains originate from one sample sequenced in a study of T and B cells in COVID-19 patients. BIOMED2 TRB-A/B primer pools were used in multiplex TRB PCR. MiXCR, applied by TCRdb to the multiplex PCR reads, yields one record per CDR3 protein. The sample lists thousands of distinct CDR3 sequences, roughly a third occurring once. Blood genomic DNA input for TRB amplification was roughly 220-500 ng. Sequenced sample: blood. All receptors derive from a human donor who had recovered from COVID-19.

The chain couples TRBV6-1 to TRBJ2-3; weak D call: TRBD2 (6 bases). The CDR3 is 14 residues long. Trimming shortened V by 4 bases and J by 4 bases, and 12 bases separated the two germline ends. Per germline, CDR1 MNHNS and CDR2 SASEGT. The CDR3 region has the DNA TGTGCCAGCAGTGGCCAGTCGGGGGCAGATACGCAGTATTTT. It is translated as CASSGQSGADTQYF.

This clonotype was seen more than once but under ten times. The genes are TRBV27 and TRBJ1-2; 12 bases are a match to TRBD1. The CDR3 contains 15 residues. Germline lookup yields CDR1 MNHEY and CDR2 SMNVEV (reference sequence). The J segment lost 6 bases and the V segment lost 4 bases, leaving 6 bases of the junction unmatched. CDR3 sequence reads: CASSSWDRGLDGYTF. CDR3 bases: TGTGCCAGCAGTTCCTGGGACAGGGGGCTAGATGGCTACACCTTC.

The chain has TRBV6-4 and TRBJ2-7; 12 positions match TRBD1. J was trimmed by 5 bases and V by 6 bases; bases with no gene match: 11. Per germline, CDR1 MRHNA and CDR2 SNTAGT. There are 16 residues in the CDR3. The CDR3 DNA follows: TGTGCCAGCAGCCCGACGGAGGGGACAGGGGGCCACGAGCAGTACTTC. Translation: CASSPTEGTGGHEQYF.

This clonotype was counted only a few times. The chain employs TRBV5-8 and TRBJ2-3; 7 nucleotides align to TRBD1. Germline values: CDR1 SGHTS, CDR2 YDEGEE. The CDR3 consists of 17 residues. Unmatched junction bases numbered 10, after V lost 3 bases and J lost 0 bases. The CDR3 DNA follows: TGTGCCAGCAGCTACTTCGGGACAGTGCTTAGCACAGATACGCAGTATTTT. Amino acid sequence: CASSYFGTVLSTDTQYF.

V and J are TRBV5-1 and TRBJ1-6, with D perhaps matching TRBD1 (5 bases). The CDR3 sequence is 14 residues long. Between the trimmed V and J ends, which lost 7 bases and 11 bases, there was a span of 19 bases. The germline CDR1 and CDR2 sequences are SGHRS and YFSETQ. The CDR3 DNA reads TGCGCCAGCGCTGCCGGGGCAGGGCTGACACCCCTCCACTTT. This gives the protein CASAAGAGLTPLHF.

This clonotype is medium-sized within its sample. This sequence joins TRBV19 and TRBJ2-3; 10 nucleotides match TRBD2. J gave up 0 bases and V 4 bases, and 7 bases lay outside the gene matches. Germline V CDR1 and CDR2: LNHDA, SQIVND (reference sequence). This CDR3 is 17 amino acids long. The CDR3, as DNA: TGTGCCAGTAGTACCTCTAGCGGGGGCCTTAGCACAGATACGCAGTATTTT. Its protein is CASSTSSGGLSTDTQYF.

This chain joins TRBV6-5 and TRBJ1-4; perhaps TRBD1 as D (5 bases). The germline V gene has CDR1 MNHEY and CDR2 SVGAGI. The length of the CDR3 is 17 residues. Deletions cut 4 bases from V and 7 bases from J, with 22 bases between. The CDR3 protein is CASSSPGAGGRGEKLFF. The CDR3 DNA reads TGTGCCAGCAGTTCCCCCGGGGCGGGTGGGAGAGGTGAAAAACTGTTTTTT.

In this sample, this clonotype turned up a few times. The rearrangement uses TRBV6-1 and TRBJ1-2, with D uncertain. CDR1 is MNHNS and CDR2 is SASEGT in the germline V gene. V lost 4 bases, J lost 4 bases, and 10 bases lay in between. The CDR3 length is 13 residues. In DNA form, the CDR3 reads TGTGCCAGCAGTGGAGAGGGTTTCTATGGCTACACCTTC. This translates into CASSGEGFYGYTF.

Notes on this clonotype: A read error may explain this, as a much larger clone is one base away. The V and J genes are TRBV6-5 and TRBJ2-7, with D possibly being TRBD2 (6 bases). The germline CDR1 and CDR2 sequences are MNHEY and SVGAGI. The CDR3 is 14 residues long. Trimming took 5 bases from V and 3 from J, leaving 14 bases between them. The chain's CDR3 is CASSTRPSVYEQYV. In DNA form, the CDR3 reads TGTGCCAGCAGTACCCGGCCTAGCGTCTACGAGCAGTACGTC.

V and J are TRBV6-5 and TRBJ2-3, with TRBD2 matching 8 bases. Losses at the gene ends were 6 bases for V and 2 bases for J; bases not matched to a gene: 13. Germline CDR1 is MNHEY and CDR2 is SVGAGI. This CDR3 comprises 17 residues. The CDR3, as DNA: TGTGCCAGCAGGGTCAGGGCGGGGGGCCTGACCACAGATACGCAGTATTTT. This codes for CASRVRAGGLTTDTQYF.

This clonotype showed up just a few times. V is TRBV19 and J is TRBJ1-5; D call uncertain. Trimming left V 9 bases short and J 7 bases short, with 10 bases between. CDR3 size: 11 residues. CDR1 and CDR2 from the germline V gene are LNHDA and SQIVND (reference sequence). In DNA, the CDR3 is TGTGCCAGCGGAACCACGCAGCCCCAGCATTTT. It is translated as CASGTTQPQHF.

This clonotype is classed as large. The rearrangement joins TRBV19 to TRBJ2-5, with D tentatively TRBD1 (6 bases). Germline CDR1 and CDR2: LNHDA and SQIVND (reference sequence). The CDR3 spans 13 residues. Trimming pared 3 bases from V and 5 bases from J, leaving 10 bases between. CDR3 coding DNA: TGTGCCAGTAGTATGACAGGCGGGGAGACCCAGTACTTC. This encodes CASSMTGGETQYF.

The chain joins TRBV13 to TRBJ2-2, with TRBD2 matching over 7 bases. The germline gives CDR1 PRHDT, CDR2 FYEKMQ (reference sequence). The CDR3 runs to 15 residues. J was trimmed by 6 bases and V by 3 bases; bases with no gene match: 7. The CDR3 sequence is CASSFIQGGAGELFF. CDR3 DNA: TGTGCCAGCAGCTTTATTCAGGGAGGGGCCGGGGAGCTGTTTTTT.

The rearrangement joins TRBV12-3 or TRBV12-4 to TRBJ1-6; D might be TRBD1 (5 bases). The CDR3 length is 12 residues. Trimming cost V 4 bases and J 12 bases, with 10 bases left between them. The CDR3 here is CASSYGALPLHF. Written as DNA, the CDR3 is TGTGCCAGCAGTTACGGGGCTTTACCCCTCCACTTT.

In this sample, this clonotype turned up a few times. The chain is built from TRBV6-6 and TRBJ1-4; TRBD1 agrees at 8 bases. CDR3 length: 16 residues. With 0 bases clipped from V and 6 bases from J, the junction kept 6 bases outside the gene matches. Per germline, CDR1 MNHNY and CDR2 SVGAGI (reference sequence). The CDR3 here is CASSYSRGLRDEKLFF. CDR3 nucleotides: TGTGCCAGCAGTTACTCCAGGGGGCTGAGAGATGAAAAACTGTTTTTT.

This clonotype has only a few counts. V gene TRBV15 combines with J gene TRBJ1-3, with a tentative D call TRBD1 (5 bases). Looked up from germline, CDR1 is LNHNV and CDR2 is YYDKDF (reference sequence). The V gene lost 1 base and the J gene lost 4 bases, with 14 bases spanning the gap. The CDR3 is made up of 16 amino acids. The CDR3 nucleotides are TGTGCCACCAGCAGAGTCGCCTGGACAACGGGAAACACCATATATTTT. Its translation is CATSRVAWTTGNTIYF.

The V and J genes are TRBV18 and TRBJ2-5, with D tentatively TRBD1 (5 bases). Germline V CDR1 and CDR2: KGHSH, LQKENI. Trimming left V 3 bases short and J 5 bases short, with 13 bases between. The CDR3 consists of 14 residues. The CDR3 sequence is CASSPGQGSETQYF. In DNA form, the CDR3 reads TGTGCCAGCTCACCGGGGCAGGGCTCGGAGACCCAGTACTTC.

This clonotype appeared once. CDR3 sequence (DNA): TGCGCCAGCAGCCGGGGAGGGACAGGATCCTACGAGCAGTACGTC. It codes for CASSRGGTGSYEQYV. The V call is TRBV5-1, the J call TRBJ2-7; perhaps TRBD1 as D (8 bases). Germline CDR1 reads SGHRS; CDR2 reads YFSETQ. V was clipped by 4 bases and J by 1 base, with 15 bases between them. CDR3 length equals 15 residues.

J is TRBJ1-1 and V is TRBV5-5; D unclear. Germline V gives CDR1 SGHKS, CDR2 YYEKEE (reference sequence). The CDR3 contains 13 residues. V was cut by 6 bases and J by 5 bases, with 14 bases left in between. Here the CDR3 DNA reads TGTGCCAGCACCGCCTGGGTAGGGACTGAAGCTTTCTTT. Translating it yields CASTAWVGTEAFF.

As to this clonotype: A much larger clone sits a single nucleotide away, making a read error possible. The chain carries TRBV29-1 and TRBJ1-2; D is unclear. Germline CDR1 is SQVTM and CDR2 is ANQGSEA. This CDR3 has 11 amino acids. CDR3 amino acids: CSVNQNYSYTF. As DNA, the CDR3 is TGCAGCGTTAACCAAAACTATAGCTACACCTTC.

This rearrangement joins TRBV18 to TRBJ1-6; possible D gene TRBD1, 6 bases. V was pared by 3 bases and J by 4 bases, with 10 bases between. From germline, CDR1 is KGHSH and CDR2 LQKENI. CDR3 length equals 15 residues. In nucleotides, the CDR3 is TGTGCCAGCTCACCCGGGACAATGTATAATTCACCCCTCCACTTT. It encodes CASSPGTMYNSPLHF.

This clonotype turned up a few times. The chain links TRBV6-5 to TRBJ2-1, with D perhaps matching TRBD1 (5 bases). The CDR3 is 13 residues long. V was trimmed by 5 bases and J by 8 bases, leaving 13 bases between them. Germline values: CDR1 MNHEY, CDR2 SVGAGI. The CDR3 DNA follows: TGTGCCAGCAGTCTACAGGAGTGGGATGAGCAGTTCTTC. Amino acid sequence: CASSLQEWDEQFF.

The chain uses TRBV6-2 or TRBV6-3 and TRBJ2-7, with TRBD1 identical over 8 bases. CDR3 length equals 14 residues. J was trimmed by 3 bases and V by 6 bases; bases with no gene match: 7. Germline assignment: CDR1 MNHEY and CDR2 SVGEGT. For the CDR3, the DNA is TGTGCCAGCAGGATTGGACAGGGAATCTACGAGCAGTACTTC. It is translated as CASRIGQGIYEQYF.

This chain uses TRBV19 with TRBJ2-5; either TRBD1 or TRBD2 may fit D (6 bases each). Deletions cut 1 base from V and 5 bases from J, with 17 bases between. CDR3 length equals 16 residues. Germline V gene sequence: CDR1 LNHDA, CDR2 SQIVND (reference sequence). CDR3 nucleotides: TGTGCCAGTAGTATAGTCACACGGAGGGGGATGGAGACCCAGTACTTC. Amino acid sequence: CASSIVTRRGMETQYF.

This clonotype has only a few counts. The J gene is TRBJ1-6, the V gene TRBV12-3 or TRBV12-4; no clear D gene. Trimming pared 1 base from V and 11 bases from J, leaving 9 bases between. This CDR3 spans 13 amino acids. Here the CDR3 DNA reads TGTGCCAGCAGTTTAGGCGCCGGGACACCCCTCCACTTT. Protein sequence: CASSLGAGTPLHF.